A selection of T cell receptor beta chains follows, all from one sample in a study of cytomegalovirus exposure and HLA in healthy donors. Generated by immunoSEQ multiplex PCR, the TCRdb table keeps only in-frame clones and is missing some. This table holds some 100,000 clones, roughly 90% found once. Sequenced input: PBMCs. The source is a woman younger than 30 in good health and CMV-seronegative. Each CDR3 is given with its conserved first and last residue. D genes are given only for firm matches. Rows may omit the clone size; those that give it use once, few, many or a size class.

cdr3_nt,cdr3_aa,clone_size,v_call,j_call,d_call
TGTGCCAGCAGCGGCCGGACAGGGGGCCCCAACGAGCAGTACTTC,CASSGRTGGPNEQYF,-,TRBV9,TRBJ2-7,TRBD1
TGTGCCAGCAGACAAGCCGGGACTAGCGGCTACGAGCAGTACTTC,CASRQAGTSGYEQYF,-,TRBV4-2,TRBJ2-7,TRBD2
TGTGCCAGCAGCTTCTCTAGCGGGAGTTCCTACAATGAGCAGTTCTTC,CASSFSSGSSYNEQFF,-,TRBV7-2,TRBJ2-1,TRBD2
TGTGCCAGCAGCTCTCAGACTAGAACCCCCAATGAGCAGTTCTTC,CASSSQTRTPNEQFF,-,TRBV7-2,TRBJ2-1,-
TGTGCCAGCAGTGACCCCGTACAACACTACGAGCAGTACTTC,CASSDPVQHYEQYF,-,TRBV25-1,TRBJ2-7,-
TGTGCCAGCAGCCCAGGACAGGGGGCGAACTATGGCTACACCTTC,CASSPGQGANYGYTF,-,TRBV7-2,TRBJ1-2,TRBD1
TGTGCCAGCAATGACGGCGGCTATTACAATGAGCAGTTCTTC,CASNDGGYYNEQFF,-,TRBV9,TRBJ2-1,-
TGTGCCACCAGCGGCCAACTAGCGGGTGGGACAGATACGCAGTATTTT,CATSGQLAGGTDTQYF,-,TRBV15,TRBJ2-3,TRBD2
TGCAGCGTGGGACTTTCCGCCTACGAGCAGTACTTC,CSVGLSAYEQYF,-,TRBV29-1,TRBJ2-7,-
TGTGCCAGCAGCCCACAGGGGGCGGGGGAGACCCAGTACTTC,CASSPQGAGETQYF,-,TRBV7-3,TRBJ2-5,TRBD1
TGTGCCAGCAGCGAGAGGACTAGCGGCCTCAATGAGCAGTTCTTC,CASSERTSGLNEQFF,few,TRBV6-1,TRBJ2-1,TRBD2
TGTGCCAGCAGTTTATATACAGGCACCTACGAGCAGTACTTC,CASSLYTGTYEQYF,-,TRBV27,TRBJ2-7,-
TGCGCCAGCAGCGACGGGGGGTACGAGCAGTACTTC,CASSDGGYEQYF,few,TRBV5-1,TRBJ2-7,TRBD2
TGTGCCAGTAGTTCGAGCGGGGGAGACAATGAGCAGTTCTTC,CASSSSGGDNEQFF,-,TRBV19,TRBJ2-1,TRBD2
TGTGCCAGCAGCTTGCGCGGGAGTCGTGAGCAGTTCTTC,CASSLRGSREQFF,-,TRBV5-4,TRBJ2-1,TRBD2
TGTGCCAGCAGCCCAGCGGGGGGAGGAGATACGCAGTATTTT,CASSPAGGGDTQYF,-,TRBV14,TRBJ2-3,TRBD2
TGTGCCACCAGCAGAGCAACAGTGCCACGAAACACCATATATTTT,CATSRATVPRNTIYF,-,TRBV15,TRBJ1-3,-
TGTGCCTCTACCCCCCCGGGGGGCACGTCCTCAGATACGCAGTATTTT,CASTPPGGTSSDTQYF,-,TRBV30,TRBJ2-3,-
TGTGCCTGGACGGGACAGGGGGCTGCTACTAATGAAAAACTGTTTTTT,CAWTGQGAATNEKLFF,-,TRBV30,TRBJ1-4,TRBD1
TGTGCCAGCAGCTTGGCGGACCAAGAGACCCAGTACTTC,CASSLADQETQYF,-,TRBV5-4,TRBJ2-5,-
TGTGCCAGCAGTGAATATCCAGGCCTCAGCACAGATACGCAGTATTTT,CASSEYPGLSTDTQYF,-,TRBV25-1,TRBJ2-3,-
TGCGCCAGCAGCAGGAACAGGGTGGACTTCTATGGCTACACCTTC,CASSRNRVDFYGYTF,-,TRBV10-2,TRBJ1-2,-
TGTGCCAGCAGCCCCCGGACAGGGACCGGGGAGCTGTTTTTT,CASSPRTGTGELFF,-,TRBV7-9,TRBJ2-2,TRBD1
TGTGCCAGCAGTTACTCCAGGCAAACCTACGAGCAGTACTTC,CASSYSRQTYEQYF,-,TRBV6-5,TRBJ2-7,-
TGCGCCAGCAGCCCCACAGGACACAAGGCCAACGTCCTGACTTTC,CASSPTGHKANVLTF,-,TRBV5-1,TRBJ2-6,-
TGTGCCAGCACCCGGACAGGGGGGGAGACTGAAGCTTTCTTT,CASTRTGGETEAFF,-,TRBV2,TRBJ1-1,TRBD1
TGTGCCAGCAGCTTAGAGGTAGCCCACAATGAGCAGTTCTTC,CASSLEVAHNEQFF,once,TRBV11-1,TRBJ2-1,-
TGTGCCACCAGCAGAGAGGGGGCTCTCCTTGGCTACACCTTC,CATSREGALLGYTF,-,TRBV15,TRBJ1-2,-
TGCGCCAGCAGCCAATGGTCGGGGTACTACGAGCAGTACTTC,CASSQWSGYYEQYF,-,TRBV4-1,TRBJ2-7,-
TGTGCCAGTAGTAACGACAGGGCTTCCACAGATACGCAGTATTTT,CASSNDRASTDTQYF,-,TRBV19,TRBJ2-3,TRBD1
TGTGCCAGCAGCCCCACTCAGCGGGAGTTTGCAGATACGCAGTATTTT,CASSPTQREFADTQYF,-,TRBV6-4,TRBJ2-3,TRBD2